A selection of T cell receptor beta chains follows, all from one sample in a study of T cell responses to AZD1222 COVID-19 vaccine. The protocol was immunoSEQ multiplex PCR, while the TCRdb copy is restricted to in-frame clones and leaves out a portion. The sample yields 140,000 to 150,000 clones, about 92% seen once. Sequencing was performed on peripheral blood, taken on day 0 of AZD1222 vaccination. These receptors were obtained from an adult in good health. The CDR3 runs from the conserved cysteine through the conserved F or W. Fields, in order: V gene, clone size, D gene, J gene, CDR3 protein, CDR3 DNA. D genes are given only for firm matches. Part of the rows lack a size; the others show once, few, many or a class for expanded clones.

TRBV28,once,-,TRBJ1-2,CASSTNSGGAGGYTF,TGTGCCAGCAGTACAAACTCCGGGGGCGCGGGTGGCTACACCTTC
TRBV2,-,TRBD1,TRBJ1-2,CASSRSDRGSPNYGYTF,TGTGCCAGCAGTCGCTCGGACAGGGGATCACCTAACTATGGCTACACCTTC
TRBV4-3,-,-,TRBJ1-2,CASSQDLGTGYGYTF,TGCGCCAGCAGCCAAGATTTAGGGACGGGCTATGGCTACACCTTC
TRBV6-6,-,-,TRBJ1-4,CASSWAAYNEKLFF,TGTGCCAGCAGTTGGGCAGCCTATAATGAAAAACTGTTTTTT
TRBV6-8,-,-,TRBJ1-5,CASSMGLARQPQHF,TGTGCCAGCAGCATGGGCCTGGCTCGGCAGCCCCAGCATTTT
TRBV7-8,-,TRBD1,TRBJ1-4,CASSLGTGTAGEKLFF,TGTGCCAGCAGCTTGGGGACAGGGACCGCGGGTGAAAAACTGTTTTTT
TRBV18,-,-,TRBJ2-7,CASSPLSYEQYF,TGTGCCAGCTCACCGCTCTCCTACGAGCAGTACTTC
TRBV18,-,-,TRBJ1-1,CASSPGNLGNTEAFF,TGTGCCAGCTCACCAGGAAACCTAGGCAACACTGAAGCTTTCTTT
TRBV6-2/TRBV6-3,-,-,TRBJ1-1,CASSYRRTLNTEAFF,TGTGCCAGCAGTTATCGACGGACTCTGAACACTGAAGCTTTCTTT
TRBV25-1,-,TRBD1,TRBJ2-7,CASSGTGLQYF,TGTGCCAGCAGCGGGACAGGCCTACAGTACTTC
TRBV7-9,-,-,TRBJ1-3,CASSLAGAGNTIYF,TGTGCCAGCAGCTTAGCGGGGGCAGGAAACACCATATATTTT
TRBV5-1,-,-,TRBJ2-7,CASSLAEQGPYEQYF,TGCGCCAGCAGCTTGGCCGAACAGGGACCCTACGAGCAGTACTTC
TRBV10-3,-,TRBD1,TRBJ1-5,CAISQTGGNQPQHF,TGTGCCATCAGTCAGACAGGGGGCAACCAGCCCCAGCATTTT
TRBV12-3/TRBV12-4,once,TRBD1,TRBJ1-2,CASSLRDRPGYTF,TGTGCCAGCAGTCTACGGGACAGACCCGGCTACACCTTC
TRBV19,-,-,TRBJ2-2,CASLDGTGELFF,TGTGCCAGTCTGGACGGGACCGGGGAGCTGTTTTTT
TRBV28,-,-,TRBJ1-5,CASSLTQGSNQPQHF,TGTGCCAGCAGTTTGACACAGGGTAGCAATCAGCCCCAGCATTTT
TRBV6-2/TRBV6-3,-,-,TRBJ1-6,CASSNDSRNSPLHF,TGTGCCAGCAGCAACGACAGCCGAAATTCACCCCTCCACTTT
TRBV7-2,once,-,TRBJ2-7,CASILGPLQTRSYEQYF,TGTGCCAGCATCCTCGGACCCTTACAGACACGTAGCTACGAGCAGTACTTC
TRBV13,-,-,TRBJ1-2,CASSYPTGSDGYTF,TGTGCCAGCAGCTACCCAACGGGCAGTGACGGCTACACCTTC
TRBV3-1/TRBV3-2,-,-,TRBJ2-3,CASSQRSVDTQYF,TGTGCCAGCAGCCAAAGATCTGTGGATACGCAGTATTTT
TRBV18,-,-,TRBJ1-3,CASSPTDGRSGNTIYF,TGTGCCAGCTCACCAACAGACGGACGTTCTGGAAACACCATATATTTT
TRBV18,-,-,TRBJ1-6,CASSPGTINSPLHF,TGTGCCAGCTCACCCGGGACTATCAATTCACCCCTCCACTTT
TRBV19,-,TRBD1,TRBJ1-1,CASSNIFWTGAFF,TGTGCCAGTAGTAACATATTCTGGACAGGGGCTTTCTTT
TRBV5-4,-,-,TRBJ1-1,CASSLWVDTEAFF,TGTGCCAGCAGCTTGTGGGTAGACACTGAAGCTTTCTTT
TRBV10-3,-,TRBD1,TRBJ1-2,CAIGTGQGSGYTF,TGTGCCATCGGGACAGGACAGGGATCTGGCTACACCTTC
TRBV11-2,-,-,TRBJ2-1,CASSLAGYNEQFF,TGTGCCAGCAGCTTAGCTGGATACAATGAGCAGTTCTTC
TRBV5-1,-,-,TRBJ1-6,CASSFSQGAASPLHF,TGCGCCAGCAGCTTTTCACAGGGTGCTGCTTCACCCCTCCACTTT
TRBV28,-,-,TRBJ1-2,CASSDPLGHSGTYGYTF,TGTGCCAGCAGTGACCCTTTGGGGCATTCGGGAACCTATGGCTACACCTTC
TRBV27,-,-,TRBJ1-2,CASSWRGGQGGGYTF,TGTGCCAGCAGTTGGAGAGGGGGTCAGGGAGGTGGCTACACCTTC
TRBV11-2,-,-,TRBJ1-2,CASSLWARVADGYTF,TGTGCCAGCAGCTTATGGGCCAGGGTGGCTGATGGCTACACCTTC
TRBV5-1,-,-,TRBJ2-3,CASSLYTGGRTDTQYF,TGCGCCAGCAGCTTATACACCGGGGGGCGCACAGATACGCAGTATTTT
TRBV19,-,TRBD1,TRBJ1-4,CASRFTGGGEKLFF,TGTGCCAGTAGATTTACAGGGGGTGGTGAAAAACTGTTTTTT
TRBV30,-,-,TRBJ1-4,CAWGRDSAGREKLFF,TGTGCCTGGGGTCGAGACAGCGCCGGGCGTGAAAAACTGTTTTTT
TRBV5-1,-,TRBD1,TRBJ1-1,CASSHGQGAMSTEAFF,TGCGCCAGCAGCCACGGACAGGGGGCTATGTCTACTGAAGCTTTCTTT
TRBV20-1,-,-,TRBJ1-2,CSASWYRANYGYTF,TGCAGTGCTAGTTGGTACAGGGCTAACTATGGCTACACCTTC
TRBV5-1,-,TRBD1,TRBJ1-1,CASSRGTGKWDTEAFF,TGCGCCAGCAGCCGAGGGACAGGGAAGTGGGACACTGAAGCTTTCTTT
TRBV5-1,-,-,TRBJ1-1,CASSSQWGMNTEAFF,TGCGCCAGCAGCTCCCAATGGGGTATGAACACTGAAGCTTTCTTT
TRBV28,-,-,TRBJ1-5,CASPPGRSDQPQHF,TGTGCCAGCCCCCCAGGGAGGTCGGATCAGCCCCAGCATTTT
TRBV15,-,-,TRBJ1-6,CATSRVLQETPLHF,TGTGCCACCAGCAGAGTCCTACAGGAGACACCCCTCCACTTT
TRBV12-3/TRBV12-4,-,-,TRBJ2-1,CASSPRPGEQFF,TGTGCCAGCAGTCCTCGTCCGGGCGAGCAGTTCTTC
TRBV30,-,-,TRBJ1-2,CAWGRSGTFYGYTF,TGTGCCTGGGGTCGATCCGGGACATTCTATGGCTACACCTTC
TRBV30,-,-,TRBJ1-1,CAFSRTYITEAFF,TGTGCCTTTTCTAGAACCTACATCACTGAAGCTTTCTTT
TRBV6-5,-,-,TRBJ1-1,CASRWGLNTEAFF,TGTGCCAGCAGATGGGGATTGAACACTGAAGCTTTCTTT
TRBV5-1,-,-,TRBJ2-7,CASSLEWSPYEQYF,TGCGCCAGCAGCTTGGAATGGAGTCCCTACGAGCAGTACTTC
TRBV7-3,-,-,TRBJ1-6,CASSPQEPPHSPLHF,TGTGCCAGCAGCCCGCAGGAGCCGCCCCATTCACCCCTCCACTTT
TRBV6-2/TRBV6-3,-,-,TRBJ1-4,CASSPWTATNEKLFF,TGTGCCAGCAGCCCTTGGACAGCTACTAATGAAAAACTGTTTTTT
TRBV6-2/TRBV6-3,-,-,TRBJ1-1,CASRYRVIVNTEAFF,TGTGCCAGCAGGTACAGGGTAATAGTGAACACTGAAGCTTTCTTT
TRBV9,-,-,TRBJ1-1,CASSVGGGRGTEAFF,TGTGCCAGCAGCGTAGGCGGGGGGCGAGGGACTGAAGCTTTCTTT
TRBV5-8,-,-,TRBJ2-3,CASSSPIGTDTQYF,TGTGCCAGCAGCTCCCCGATTGGCACAGATACGCAGTATTTT